A selection of T cell receptor beta chains follows, all from one sample in a study of shared clonotypes between healthy human individuals. Profiling relied on immunoSEQ multiplex PCR, and the TCRdb table lists in-frame clones only, not all of them. The sample includes around 690,000 clones, about nine tenths of them seen just once. The sequencing input was memory CD8+ T cells from PBMCs. The receptors shown here come from a young man in good health. Some clones in this sample may be carry-over from other donors' samples. Both conserved end residues are part of each CDR3. The order of the fields is V gene, clone size, D gene, J gene, CDR3 protein, CDR3 DNA. The D gene is left open where the match is weak. Expanded clones get a size class; other rows say once, few or many, or leave the size out.

>TRBV7-2|-|-|TRBJ2-7
CASSLRRRFGLVTYEQYF
TGTGCCAGCAGCCTTCGCCGTAGGTTTGGACTCGTTACCTACGAGCAGTACTTC
>TRBV9|once|TRBD1|TRBJ2-7
CASSVGRTGDTLEQYF
TGTGCCAGCAGCGTAGGGAGGACAGGCGACACCCTCGAGCAGTACTTC
>TRBV7-9|-|TRBD2|TRBJ2-1
CASSLIGGTSGRAHEQFF
TGTGCCAGCAGCTTGATAGGAGGGACTAGCGGGAGGGCCCATGAGCAGTTCTTC
>TRBV10-3|-|TRBD1|TRBJ2-7
CAITPDRGVSYEQYF
TGTGCCATCACCCCGGACAGGGGAGTCTCCTACGAGCAGTACTTC
>TRBV15|-|-|TRBJ1-2
CATSRVAWQNYGYTF
TGTGCCACCAGCAGAGTCGCGTGGCAGAACTATGGCTACACCTTC
>TRBV7-9|-|TRBD2|TRBJ2-7
CASSPRIAGGHEQYF
TGTGCCAGCAGCCCCAGGATAGCGGGAGGACACGAGCAGTACTTC
>TRBV9|-|-|TRBJ2-6
CASSVNWVSSSGANVLTF
TGTGCCAGCAGCGTTAATTGGGTATCAAGCTCTGGGGCCAACGTCCTGACTTTC
>TRBV28|-|-|TRBJ1-1
CASSRGGDTEAFF
TGTGCCAGCAGTAGAGGGGGGGACACTGAAGCTTTCTTT
>TRBV11-2|-|-|TRBJ2-7
CASSLGGASSYEQYF
TGTGCCAGCAGCTTAGGGGGTGCTAGCTCCTACGAGCAGTACTTC
>TRBV19|once|TRBD1|TRBJ2-7
CASSTIGQEAYEQYF
TGTGCCAGTAGTACAATTGGACAGGAAGCCTACGAGCAGTACTTC
>TRBV29-1|-|TRBD1|TRBJ2-5
CSVETPPGQHTVYQETQYF
TGCAGCGTTGAAACACCTCCGGGACAGCATACGGTGTACCAAGAGACCCAGTACTTC
>TRBV7-2|-|-|TRBJ2-7
CASSLNQGYEQYF
TGTGCCAGCAGCTTAAATCAGGGATACGAGCAGTACTTC
>TRBV6-1|-|-|TRBJ2-7
CASSEISYEQYF
TGTGCCAGCAGTGAAATCTCCTACGAGCAGTACTTC
>TRBV19|-|-|TRBJ2-7
CASSILLQGGYYEQYF
TGTGCCAGTAGTATACTCCTCCAGGGGGGTTACTACGAGCAGTACTTC
>TRBV4-3|-|TRBD2|TRBJ2-1
CASSRSFASGYHNEQFF
TGCGCCAGCAGCCGCTCCTTCGCTAGCGGGTACCACAATGAGCAGTTCTTC
>TRBV10-3|-|-|TRBJ1-1
CAMWEPGGGTEAFF
TGTGCCATGTGGGAACCTGGGGGGGGCACTGAAGCTTTCTTT
>TRBV11-1|-|-|TRBJ2-2
CASSSLGGVGTGELFF
TGTGCCAGCAGCTCCCTAGGGGGAGTCGGCACCGGGGAGCTGTTTTTT
>TRBV10-1|once|TRBD2|TRBJ2-1
CASSDGLDEQFF
TGCGCCAGCAGTGACGGACTAGATGAGCAGTTCTTC
>TRBV4-2|-|-|TRBJ1-2
CASSQGQLYGYTF
TGTGCCAGCAGCCAAGGACAGCTCTATGGCTACACCTTC
>TRBV10-3|-|TRBD2|TRBJ2-1
CAISKWLAGGLFSLDNEQFF
TGTGCCATCAGCAAGTGGCTAGCGGGAGGACTGTTCAGCTTGGACAATGAGCAGTTCTTC
>TRBV27|-|-|TRBJ2-5
CASSLGQGGETQYF
TGTGCCAGCAGTTTAGGGCAGGGAGGAGAGACCCAGTACTTC
>TRBV4-3|-|TRBD1|TRBJ1-1
CASSPDRMNTEAFF
TGCGCCAGCAGCCCGGACAGGATGAACACTGAAGCTTTCTTT
>TRBV27|-|-|TRBJ1-4
CASSPSGPSSLPNEKLFF
TGTGCCAGCAGTCCGTCGGGGCCTTCCTCCTTACCGAATGAAAAACTGTTTTTT
>TRBV5-4|-|-|TRBJ2-5
CASSRWLVLGAETQYF
TGTGCCAGCAGCCGCTGGCTAGTACTGGGGGCAGAGACCCAGTACTTC
>TRBV9|-|TRBD1|TRBJ1-4
CASSVGRGLSEKLFF
TGTGCCAGCAGCGTAGGGAGGGGGCTAAGTGAAAAACTGTTTTTT